Each of the 30 T cell receptor beta chains below was sequenced from the same sample in a study of blood T cell repertoires in COVID-19. Libraries were prepared by immunoSEQ multiplex PCR; TCRdb keeps only in-frame clonotypes and omits some of them. Of about 310,000 clones listed, about nine tenths are singletons. The specimen sequenced was PBMCs or T cells enriched from blood (not recorded which). These receptors came from a woman aged 18-29 years who had recovered from COVID-19.

V usage is TRBV28 and J usage is TRBJ2-7; D possibly corresponds to TRBD2 (5 bases). This CDR3 spans 13 amino acids. Germline CDR1 reads MDHEN; CDR2 reads SYDVKM. Trimming removed 8 bases from V and 4 bases from J, with 15 bases in between. CDR3 amino acids: CASSGINLYEQYF. The CDR3 DNA follows: TGTGCCAGCTCGGGGATCAACTTATACGAGCAGTACTTC.

The V and J genes are TRBV6-6 and TRBJ1-4; TRBD1 matches 7 bases. The V and J ends lost 5 bases and 8 bases, in that order; junction bases with no gene match: 17. The germline V gene has CDR1 MNHNY and CDR2 SVGAGI (reference sequence). The CDR3 is 17 amino acids. CDR3 sequence (DNA): TGTGCCAGCAGTCATCTAACCGCAGGGGGGCCCGAAGAAAAACTGTTTTTT. It encodes CASSHLTAGGPEEKLFF.

This chain connects TRBV28 to TRBJ2-6, with TRBD1 matching 7 bases. The CDR3 has 17 residues. V shed 5 bases and J 4 bases; nucleotides not matched to a gene: 11. Germline loops: CDR1 MDHEN, CDR2 SYDVKM. This CDR3 is CASSRWDSFKGANVLTF. The CDR3 bases are TGTGCCAGCAGTCGGTGGGACAGTTTTAAAGGGGCCAACGTCCTGACTTTC.

The chain joins TRBV6-5 to TRBJ2-1; the D gene is possibly TRBD2 (6 bases). The CDR3 is 14 residues long. Germline V lookup: CDR1 MNHEY, CDR2 SVGAGI. The ends were cut back, 8 bases at V and 4 bases at J, with 15 bases in the middle. CDR3 protein: CASVGPGGYNEQFF. The CDR3 coding sequence is TGTGCCAGCGTAGGCCCCGGGGGATACAATGAGCAGTTCTTC.

Only a few counts were recorded for this clone. V is TRBV4-3 and J is TRBJ2-3, with D perhaps TRBD2 (6 bases). This CDR3 has 14 residues. V lost 4 bases and J 5 bases, leaving 13 bases between the germline ends. Germline V gene lookup returns CDR1 LGHNA and CDR2 YSLEER. The CDR3 loop reads CASSPAEGLDTQYF. DNA for the CDR3: TGCGCCAGCAGCCCCGCGGAGGGCCTAGATACGCAGTATTTT.

The CDR3 here is CASSQGPGQMNEKLFF. In DNA, the CDR3 is TGCGCCAGCAGCCAGGGTCCGGGACAGATGAATGAAAAACTGTTTTTT. The genes are TRBV5-1 and TRBJ1-4; TRBD1 agrees at 7 bases. CDR3 length equals 16 residues. The V and J ends lost 4 bases and 5 bases, in that order; junction bases with no gene match: 11. Per germline, CDR1 SGHRS and CDR2 YFSETQ. The variable domain in full, with the rest retrieved from reference TRBV5-1 and TRBJ1-4, is KAGVTQTPRYLIKTRGQQVTLSCSPISGHRSVSWYQQTPGQGLQFLFEYFSETQRNKGNFPGRFSGRQFSNSRSEMNVSTLELGDSALYLCASSQGPGQMNEKLFFGSGTQLSVL.

J is TRBJ2-2 and V is TRBV28; D gene unclear. Per germline, CDR1 MDHEN and CDR2 SYDVKM. The V end was cut by 3 bases, the J end by 8 bases, with 4 bases between. The CDR3 is 11 residues long. CDR3 sequence reads: CASSFQGELFF. The CDR3 bases are TGTGCCAGCAGTTTCCAGGGGGAGCTGTTTTTT. Together with reference TRBV28 and TRBJ2-2, the CDR3 gives the full variable domain: DVKVTQSSRYLVKRTGEKVFLECVQDMDHENMFWYRQDPGLGLRLIYFSYDVKMKEKGDIPEGYSVSREKKERFSLILESASTNQTSMYLCASSFQGELFFGEGSRLTVL.

Worth noting for this clone: At one of its ends the junction is not consistent with the germline gene, which may arise from a read error. This sequence joins TRBV19 and TRBJ1-5, with D uncertain. The CDR3 has 13 residues. Germline V lookup: CDR1 LNHDA, CDR2 SQIVND (reference sequence). CDR3 loop: CAGSGSTDQPQHF. Written as DNA, the CDR3 is TGTGCCGGTAGCGGAAGTACAGATCAGCCCCAGCATTTT.

In this sample, this clone turned up a few times. The rearrangement links TRBV6-2 or TRBV6-3 to TRBJ2-3, with 10 bases matching TRBD2. The CDR3 runs 15 residues. Germline lookup yields CDR1 MNHEY and CDR2 SVGEGT. Trimming at V came to 6 bases and at J to 3 bases, leaving 6 bases not matched to a gene. CDR3 residues: CASSHPGLATDTQYF. The CDR3 bases are TGTGCCAGCAGCCATCCGGGACTAGCGACAGATACGCAGTATTTT.

J is TRBJ2-7 and V is TRBV5-4; 8 bases align to TRBD1. The CDR3 is 15 residues long. Germline assignment: CDR1 SGHNT and CDR2 YYREEE (reference sequence). The trim removed 0 bases at V and 0 bases at J, leaving 2 bases unmatched. The CDR3 coding sequence is TGTGCCAGCAGCTTGGGACAGGGGAGCTCCTACGAGCAGTACTTC. Amino acid sequence: CASSLGQGSSYEQYF.

The chain is built from TRBV15 and TRBJ2-5; unclear D gene. Trimming left V 3 bases short and J 5 bases short, with 19 bases between. There are 16 residues in the CDR3. CDR1 and CDR2 from the germline V gene are LNHNV and YYDKDF (reference sequence). CDR3 residues: CATSRTGRTRWETQYF. The CDR3 DNA sequence: TGTGCCACCAGCAGGACGGGTCGAACTCGTTGGGAGACCCAGTACTTC. The full variable domain, in which reference TRBV15 and TRBJ2-5 provide the parts outside the CDR3, is DAMVIQNPRYQVTQFGKPVTLSCSQTLNHNVMYWYQQKSSQAPKLLFHYYDKDFNNEADTPDNFQSRRPNTSFCFLDIRSPGLGDTAMYLCATSRTGRTRWETQYFGPGTRLLVL.

Comments on this clone: Germline is not matched at one junction end, which may reflect a read error. The chain employs TRBV5-6 and TRBJ2-1, with D maybe TRBD2 (6 bases). This CDR3 spans 13 amino acids. CDR1 is SGHDT and CDR2 is YYEEEE in the germline V gene. The CDR3 sequence is CASSLGGFRELVF. The CDR3 region has the DNA TGTGCCAGCAGCTTGGGGGGGTTTCGGGAGCTGGTCTTC.

The chain combines TRBV28 with TRBJ2-3; D is uncertain. CDR1 MDHEN and CDR2 SYDVKM come from the germline V gene. CDR3 length: 13 residues. V shed 6 bases and J shed 1 base, with 8 bases lying between them. CDR3 protein: CASSVRRTDTQYF. CDR3 nucleotide sequence: TGTGCCAGCAGCGTCAGGCGCACAGATACGCAGTATTTT.

The chain combines TRBV28 with TRBJ2-7; TRBD1 might be the D (5 bases). Germline values: CDR1 MDHEN, CDR2 SYDVKM. Trimming removed 3 bases from V and 9 bases from J, with 24 bases in between. The CDR3 spans 16 residues. The CDR3 is CASSFQSKGARLGQYF. CDR3 in DNA: TGTGCCAGCAGTTTTCAATCAAAAGGGGCCCGTTTAGGGCAGTACTTC.

The chain combines TRBV7-3 with TRBJ1-1, with TRBD1 identical over 7 bases. The CDR3 consists of 13 residues. CDR1 is SGHTA and CDR2 is FQGTGA in the germline V gene. The V and J ends lost 1 base and 7 bases, in that order; junction bases with no gene match: 3. The CDR3 bases are TGTGCCAGCAGCTTAAGAAGGGACAGTGAAGCTTTCTTT. Protein product: CASSLRRDSEAFF.

The gene calls are TRBV7-2 and TRBJ2-5; TRBD2 aligns across 13 bases. Germline V gene data show CDR1 as SGHTA and CDR2 as FQGNSA. The trim removed 0 bases at V and 5 bases at J, leaving 6 bases unmatched. This CDR3 is 17 amino acids long. The CDR3 protein is CASSLATSGGVGETQYF. The DNA for the CDR3 is TGTGCCAGCAGCTTAGCAACTAGCGGGGGGGTAGGGGAGACCCAGTACTTC.

This sequence joins TRBV5-1 and TRBJ2-1; 15 bases match TRBD2. In germline, CDR1 is SGHRS, CDR2 YFSETQ. This CDR3 spans 15 amino acids. V gave up 3 bases and J gave up 10 bases; unmatched junction bases: 5. The CDR3 region is CASSYTGTSGREQFF. DNA of the CDR3: TGCGCCAGCAGCTACACCGGGACTAGCGGGAGGGAGCAGTTCTTC.

The chain carries TRBV19 and TRBJ1-5, with 7 bases identical to TRBD1. With 6 bases clipped from V and 0 bases from J, the junction kept 5 bases outside the gene matches. Germline V lookup: CDR1 LNHDA, CDR2 SQIVND (reference sequence). CDR3 length: 15 residues. The DNA for the CDR3 is TGTGCCAGTAGGGAGACAGGGACTAGCAATCAGCCCCAGCATTTT. Translated: CASRETGTSNQPQHF.

The table lists this clone with a few counts. V and J are TRBV10-3 and TRBJ2-7, with 7 bases identical to TRBD1. The CDR3 length is 14 residues. The J segment lost 3 bases and the V segment lost 2 bases, leaving 4 bases of the junction unmatched. Germline loops: CDR1 ENHRY, CDR2 SYGVKD. The CDR3 DNA sequence: TGTGCCATCAGTGAGCCGGGACAGAACTACGAGCAGTACTTC. This gives the protein CAISEPGQNYEQYF.

This sequence joins TRBV28 and TRBJ1-2; perhaps TRBD1 as D (5 bases). The CDR3 has 14 amino acids. Deletions cut 6 bases from V and 4 bases from J, with 15 bases between. Germline CDR1 is MDHEN and CDR2 is SYDVKM. CDR3 in DNA: TGTGCCAGCAGCCCAAGACTAGGGACCTATGGCTACACCTTC. This gives the protein CASSPRLGTYGYTF.

The chain recombines TRBV6-2 or TRBV6-3 with TRBJ1-3, with D possibly matching TRBD1 (5 bases). The CDR3 is 14 residues long. The V gene lost 2 bases and the J gene lost 3 bases, with 8 bases spanning the gap. Germline V gene data show CDR1 as MNHEY and CDR2 as SVGEGT. The CDR3: CASSYGTGGNTIYF. In DNA, the CDR3 is TGTGCCAGCAGTTACGGGACTGGTGGAAACACCATATATTTT.

This chain uses TRBV4-1 with TRBJ1-4, with 8 positions matching TRBD1. Germline V lookup: CDR1 MGHRA, CDR2 YSYEKL. This CDR3 region has 16 residues. The V and J ends lost 4 bases and 8 bases, in that order; junction bases with no gene match: 12. CDR3 residues: CASSRSRVDRAEKLFF. The CDR3 DNA reads as TGCGCCAGCAGCCGGTCGAGGGTGGACAGGGCGGAAAAACTGTTTTTT.

This clone was detected only once. J is TRBJ1-1 and V is TRBV4-2, with a tentative D call TRBD1 (6 bases). There are 15 residues in the CDR3. Germline lookup yields CDR1 LGHNA and CDR2 YNFKEQ. V gave up 0 bases and J gave up 5 bases, with 13 bases separating them. Here the CDR3 reads CASSQEGGRTTEAFF. The DNA for the CDR3 is TGTGCCAGCAGCCAAGAGGGGGGGCGTACGACTGAAGCTTTCTTT.

V is TRBV28 and J is TRBJ1-3; D remains unclear. Germline V gene data show CDR1 as MDHEN and CDR2 as SYDVKM. V was cut by 3 bases and J by 0 bases, with 6 bases left in between. This CDR3 is 14 amino acids long. CDR3 nucleotides: TGTGCCAGCAGTTTGCAGTTCTCTGGAAACACCATATATTTT. Its translation: CASSLQFSGNTIYF.

J is TRBJ2-7 and V is TRBV5-1, with D perhaps TRBD1 (6 bases). The CDR3 loop spans 14 amino acids. Germline CDR1 reads SGHRS; CDR2 reads YFSETQ. Trimming removed 4 bases at V and 0 bases at J, with 11 bases between. The CDR3 coding sequence is TGCGCCAGCAGCAAGACAGGAGACTCCTACGAGCAGTACTTC. It encodes CASSKTGDSYEQYF.

A single count supports this clone. The chain joins TRBV4-3 to TRBJ1-3; D is uncertain. The CDR3 runs 15 residues. Germline lookup yields CDR1 LGHNA and CDR2 YSLEER. With 1 base removed from V and 0 bases from J, the gap between germline ends came to 7 bases. CDR3 residues: CASSQVGNSGNTIYF. As DNA, the CDR3 is TGCGCCAGCAGCCAAGTTGGCAACTCTGGAAACACCATATATTTT.

J is TRBJ2-6 and V is TRBV9; D call uncertain. The germline V gene has CDR1 SGDLS and CDR2 YYNGEE. The CDR3 runs 18 residues. The germline V and J ends were trimmed by 1 base and 0 bases, with 14 bases remaining between them. The CDR3 sequence: CASSVMLGEYSGANVLTF. For the CDR3, the DNA is TGTGCCAGCAGCGTAATGTTAGGAGAATACTCTGGGGCCAACGTCCTGACTTTC.

The chain uses TRBV3-1 (or the pseudogene TRBV3-2) and TRBJ1-2; the match to TRBD1 covers 7 bases. The CDR3 has 14 residues. The V gene's germline CDR1 is LGHDT and CDR2 YNNKEL (reference sequence). V was pared by 1 base and J by 7 bases, with 6 bases of the junction left unmatched. CDR3 sequence: CASSQGGTAGGYTF. The CDR3 nucleotides are TGTGCCAGCAGCCAAGGAGGGACAGCCGGTGGCTACACCTTC.

The rearrangement joins TRBV28 to TRBJ2-1, with a possible D match to TRBD1 (6 bases). The germline V gene encodes CDR1 MDHEN and CDR2 SYDVKM. The ends were cut back, 6 bases at V and 9 bases at J, with 24 bases in the middle. CDR3 length equals 16 residues. The DNA for the CDR3 is TGTGCCAGCAGAACTCTTAGTGGGGGCGCGAGGTTTGAGCAGTTCTTC. This encodes CASRTLSGGARFEQFF.

This clone was seen just once. V is TRBV27 and J is TRBJ2-7; 13 bases fit TRBD2. Germline-derived CDR1 and CDR2 are MNHEY and SMNVEV (reference sequence). The ends lost 6 bases at V and 2 bases at J; junction bases unmatched: 7. The CDR3 sequence is 16 residues long. CDR3 nucleotide sequence: TGTGCCAGCAGACGGACTAGCGGGAGCAGGACCTACGAGCAGTACTTC. This gives the protein CASRRTSGSRTYEQYF.